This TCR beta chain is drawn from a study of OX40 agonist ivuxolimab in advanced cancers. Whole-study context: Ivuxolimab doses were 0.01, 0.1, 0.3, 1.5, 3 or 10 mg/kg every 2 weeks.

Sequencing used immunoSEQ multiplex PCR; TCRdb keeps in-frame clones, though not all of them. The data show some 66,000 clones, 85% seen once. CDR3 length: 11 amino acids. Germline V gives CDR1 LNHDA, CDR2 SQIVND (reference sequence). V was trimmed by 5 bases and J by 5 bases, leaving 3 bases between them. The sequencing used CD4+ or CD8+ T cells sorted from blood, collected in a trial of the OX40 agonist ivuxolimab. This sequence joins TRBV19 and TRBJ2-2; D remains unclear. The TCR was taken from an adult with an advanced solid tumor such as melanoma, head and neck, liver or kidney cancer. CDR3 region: CASSYTGELFF. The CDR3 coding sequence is TGTGCCAGTAGTTATACCGGGGAGCTGTTTTTT.